One sample yielded the 11 T cell receptor beta chains listed below, sequenced in a study of blood T cell repertoires in COVID-19. TCRdb's table, derived via immunoSEQ multiplex PCR, lists solely in-frame clones and lacks some. Of roughly 100,000 clones listed, about four fifths are singletons. What was sequenced was peripheral blood. These receptors came from an elderly man with COVID-19, enrolled during active disease.

The chain uses TRBV2 and TRBJ2-1, with 9 bases fitting TRBD2. The V gene end was trimmed by 5 bases and the J gene end by 0 bases; junction bases not matched to a gene: 8. The germline V gene encodes CDR1 SNHLY and CDR2 FYNNEI. This CDR3 region has 17 residues. CDR3 nucleotides: TGTGCCAGCAGTCCCTCCCGACTAGCGGACTCCTACAATGAGCAGTTCTTC. It codes for CASSPSRLADSYNEQFF.

This chain connects TRBV5-1 to TRBJ2-7; TRBD2 agrees at 7 bases. Per germline, CDR1 SGHRS and CDR2 YFSETQ. Trimming removed 0 bases from V and 4 bases from J; junction bases left unmatched: 10. The CDR3 extends over 16 amino acids. CDR3 DNA: TGCGCCAGCAGCTTGGTCGGAGAGGGCGGGAGATACGAGCAGTACTTC. It codes for CASSLVGEGGRYEQYF.

The V gene is TRBV28, the J gene TRBJ1-4; 9 nucleotides agree with TRBD1. V lost 4 bases and J lost 7; bases outside the gene matches: 19. The CDR3 runs 19 residues. CDR1 is MDHEN and CDR2 is SYDVKM in the germline V gene. CDR3 DNA sequence: TGTGCCAGCAGTTACCCCCGCGGGACAGGGACGGTCGTTGGTGAAAAACTGTTTTTT. Its protein product is CASSYPRGTGTVVGEKLFF.

The chain joins TRBV19 to TRBJ1-3; D is possibly TRBD1 (6 bases). V lost 5 bases and J lost 0, with 8 bases in between. This CDR3 has 14 residues. Germline CDR1 reads LNHDA; CDR2 reads SQIVND (reference sequence). The CDR3 bases are TGTGCCAGTAGTCAGGGGAGCTCTGGAAACACCATATATTTT. Translation gives CASSQGSSGNTIYF.

DNA for the CDR3: TGTGCCAGCAGCTTAGATAGGGACTCCTATGGCTACACCTTC. Translating it yields CASSLDRDSYGYTF. The chain uses TRBV7-8 and TRBJ1-2; possibly TRBD1 for D (5 bases). Germline V gives CDR1 SGHVS, CDR2 FQNEAQ. The CDR3 contains 14 residues. The ends were cut back, 1 base at V and 4 bases at J, with 10 bases in the middle.

The chain joins TRBV6-5 to TRBJ1-6; the D is unclear. The CDR3 has 13 residues. Trimming stripped 10 bases from V and 7 bases from J, with 14 bases between. Germline values: CDR1 MNHEY, CDR2 SVGAGI. CDR3 bases: TGTGCCATACAGTCTGATGGGAATTCACCCCTCCACTTT. Its protein is CAIQSDGNSPLHF.

The chain employs TRBV5-1 and TRBJ1-1; the D gene is possibly TRBD1 (5 bases). Trimming removed 4 bases from V and 1 base from J, with 8 bases in between. The CDR3 loop spans 13 amino acids. The germline gives CDR1 SGHRS, CDR2 YFSETQ. The chain's CDR3 is CASSADRNTEAFF. The CDR3 DNA reads as TGCGCCAGCAGCGCCGACAGGAACACTGAAGCTTTCTTT.

This chain links TRBV6-5 with TRBJ2-1; 7 bases align to TRBD1. The CDR3 is 14 residues long. Germline trimming cut 6 bases from V and 7 bases from J; bases unmatched to any gene: 9. The germline gives CDR1 MNHEY, CDR2 SVGAGI. The CDR3 DNA is TGTGCCAGCAGGACGACAGGGATTAGGAATGAGCAGTTCTTC. It is translated as CASRTTGIRNEQFF.

The chain couples TRBV30 to TRBJ1-2; D unresolved. V was shortened by 4 bases and J by 8 bases, with 14 bases between the two germline ends. This CDR3 has 12 amino acids. Germline V lookup: CDR1 GTSNPN, CDR2 SVGIG (reference sequence). Here the CDR3 reads CAWTSEARGYTF. The CDR3 region has the DNA TGTGCCTGGACGTCAGAGGCGCGAGGCTACACCTTC.

This chain uses TRBV6-1 with TRBJ2-7; TRBD1 might be the D (6 bases). Germline CDR1 and CDR2: MNHNS and SASEGT. The V end lost 2 bases, the J end lost 6 bases, and 26 bases lay between the germline ends. This CDR3 region has 18 residues. The CDR3 loop is CASSEYFSADVAGVEQYF. DNA for the CDR3: TGTGCCAGCAGTGAATATTTTTCGGCAGATGTGGCAGGGGTCGAGCAGTACTTC.

The genes are TRBV19 and TRBJ1-6, with D perhaps matching TRBD1 (5 bases). The CDR3 consists of 15 residues. Trimming shortened V by 5 bases and J by 9 bases, and 17 bases separated the two germline ends. Germline CDR1 LNHDA, CDR2 SQIVND (reference sequence). CDR3 DNA sequence: TGTGCCAGTAGTCAATCTCCGGGGGGAAGTTCACCCCTCCACTTT. Encoded protein: CASSQSPGGSSPLHF.